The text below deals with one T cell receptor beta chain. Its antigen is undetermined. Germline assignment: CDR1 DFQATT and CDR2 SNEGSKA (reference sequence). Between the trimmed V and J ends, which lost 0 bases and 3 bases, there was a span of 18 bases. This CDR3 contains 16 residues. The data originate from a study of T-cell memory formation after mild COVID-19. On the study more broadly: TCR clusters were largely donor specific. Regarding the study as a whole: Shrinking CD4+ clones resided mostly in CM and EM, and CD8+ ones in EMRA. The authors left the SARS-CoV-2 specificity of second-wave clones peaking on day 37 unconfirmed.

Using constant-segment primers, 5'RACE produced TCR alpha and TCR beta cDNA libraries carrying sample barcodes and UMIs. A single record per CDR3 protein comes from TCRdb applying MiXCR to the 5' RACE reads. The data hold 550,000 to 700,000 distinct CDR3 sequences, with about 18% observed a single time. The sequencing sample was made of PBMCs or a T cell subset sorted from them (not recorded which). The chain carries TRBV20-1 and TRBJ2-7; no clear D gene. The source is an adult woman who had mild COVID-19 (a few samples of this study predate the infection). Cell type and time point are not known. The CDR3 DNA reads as TGCAGTGCTAGAGATGATTTGGAAGGGAAGGGCTACGAGCAGTACTTC. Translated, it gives CSARDDLEGKGYEQYF.